This T cell receptor (beta chain) is drawn from a study of vaccination effects on CD4 cells after COVID-19. Points from the study as a whole: Pronounced clonal contraction occurred in clones induced by infection and by vaccine late after vaccination.

For this clone: Its target is not known.

Germline V lookup: CDR1 DFQATT, CDR2 SNEGSKA (reference sequence). This CDR3 contains 10 residues. TCRdb's table, derived via immunoSEQ multiplex PCR, lists solely in-frame clones and lacks some. The data show 30,000 to 40,000 clones, 82% seen once. Investigators separated out CD4+ T cells once approximately 10 days of culture had passed. The chain is built from TRBV20-1 and TRBJ1-1, with D possibly matching TRBD1 (6 bases). The sequence came from a human donor who received a COVID-19 vaccine. Material: CD4+ T cells from PBMCs cultured without peptide, obtained before COVID-19 vaccination. The CDR3 coding sequence is TGCAGCATAAGGGACATTGAAGCTTTCTTT. The encoded protein is CSIRDIEAFF.